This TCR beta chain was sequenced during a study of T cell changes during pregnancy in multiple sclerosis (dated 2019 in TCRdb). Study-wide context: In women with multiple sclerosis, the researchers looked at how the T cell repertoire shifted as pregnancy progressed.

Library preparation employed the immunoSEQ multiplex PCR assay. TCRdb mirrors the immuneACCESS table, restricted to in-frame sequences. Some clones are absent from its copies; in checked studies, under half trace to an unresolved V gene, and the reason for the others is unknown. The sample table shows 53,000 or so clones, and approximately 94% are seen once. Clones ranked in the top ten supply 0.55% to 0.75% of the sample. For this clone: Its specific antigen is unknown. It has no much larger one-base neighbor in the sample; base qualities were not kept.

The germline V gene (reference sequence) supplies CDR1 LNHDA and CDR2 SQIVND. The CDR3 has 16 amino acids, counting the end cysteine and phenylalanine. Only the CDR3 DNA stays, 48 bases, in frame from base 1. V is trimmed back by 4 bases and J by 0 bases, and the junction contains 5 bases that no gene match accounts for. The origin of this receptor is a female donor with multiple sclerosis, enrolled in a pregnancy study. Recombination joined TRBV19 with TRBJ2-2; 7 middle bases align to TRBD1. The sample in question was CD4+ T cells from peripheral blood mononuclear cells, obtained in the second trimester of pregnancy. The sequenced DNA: TGTGCCAGTAGTAAGACAGGGCCGCCGAACACCGGGGAGCTGTTTTTT. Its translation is CASSKTGPPNTGELFF.